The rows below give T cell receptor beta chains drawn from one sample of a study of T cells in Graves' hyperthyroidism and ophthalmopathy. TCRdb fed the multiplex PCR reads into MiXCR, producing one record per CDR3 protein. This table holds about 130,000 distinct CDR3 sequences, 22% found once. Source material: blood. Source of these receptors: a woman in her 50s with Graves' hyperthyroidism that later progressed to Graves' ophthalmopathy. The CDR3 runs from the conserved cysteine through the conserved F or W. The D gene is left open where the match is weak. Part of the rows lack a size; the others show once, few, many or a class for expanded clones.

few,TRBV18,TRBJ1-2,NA,CASSPQGALSNYGYTF,TGTGCCAGCTCACCACAGGGCGCCCTCTCTAACTATGGCTACACCTTC
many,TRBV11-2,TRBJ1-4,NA,CASSLDRPRAEKLFF,TGTGCCAGCAGCTTAGATCGTCCCAGGGCTGAAAAACTGTTTTTT
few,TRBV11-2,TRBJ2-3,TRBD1,CASSLNRQGVWDTQYF,TGTGCCAGCAGCCTAAACAGACAGGGGGTTTGGGATACGCAGTATTTT
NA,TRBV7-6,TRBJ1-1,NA,CASSRGGGRDTEAFF,TGTGCCAGCAGCCGCGGCGGAGGGAGGGACACTGAAGCTTTCTTT
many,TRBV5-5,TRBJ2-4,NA,CASSWGLGKDIQYF,TGTGCCAGCAGCTGGGGTCTAGGGAAGGACATTCAGTACTTC
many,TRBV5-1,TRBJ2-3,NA,CASSHQFDGSTDTQYF,TGCGCCAGCAGCCACCAATTTGACGGCAGCACAGATACGCAGTATTTT
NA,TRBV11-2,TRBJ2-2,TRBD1,CASSWDREANTGELFF,TGTGCCAGCAGCTGGGACAGGGAGGCGAACACCGGGGAGCTGTTTTTT
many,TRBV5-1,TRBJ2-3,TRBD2,CASSLARTSGRVDTQYF,TGCGCCAGCAGCTTGGCCAGGACTAGCGGGAGAGTAGATACGCAGTATTTT
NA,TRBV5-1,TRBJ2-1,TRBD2,CASSLGSGRGNEQFF,TGCGCCAGCAGCTTGGGTAGCGGGAGGGGCAATGAGCAGTTCTTC
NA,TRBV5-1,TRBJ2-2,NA,CASSLIETNTGELFF,TGCGCCAGCAGCTTGATAGAAACGAACACCGGGGAGCTGTTTTTT
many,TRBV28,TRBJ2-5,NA,CASTLDTNQETQYF,TGTGCCAGCACCCTCGACACAAACCAAGAGACCCAGTACTTC
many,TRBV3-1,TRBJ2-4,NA,CASSPMVLTVAKNIQYF,TGTGCCAGCAGCCCCATGGTCCTTACGGTAGCCAAAAACATTCAGTACTTC
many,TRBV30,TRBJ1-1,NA,CAWSDSMDRLRYTEAFF,TGTGCCTGGAGTGACTCAATGGACAGACTAAGATACACTGAAGCTTTCTTT
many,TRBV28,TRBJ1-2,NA,CASSGAGRELYGYTF,TGTGCCAGCAGTGGGGCAGGCAGGGAGCTCTATGGCTACACCTTC
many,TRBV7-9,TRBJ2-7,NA,CASSLGGSEQYF,TGTGCCAGCAGCTTAGGGGGATCCGAGCAGTACTTC
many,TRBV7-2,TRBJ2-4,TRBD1,CASSGDRALAKNIQYF,TGTGCCAGCAGCGGGGACAGAGCATTAGCCAAAAACATTCAGTACTTC
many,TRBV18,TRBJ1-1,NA,CASSPPSVNTEAFF,TGTGCCAGCTCACCACCGTCCGTGAACACTGAAGCTTTCTTT
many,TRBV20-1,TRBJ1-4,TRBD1,CSASHRGGEEKLFF,TGCAGTGCTAGTCACAGGGGAGGTGAAGAAAAACTGTTTTTT
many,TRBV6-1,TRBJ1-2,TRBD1,CASSRIQGAVYGYTF,TGTGCCAGCAGCCGAATACAGGGGGCTGTCTATGGCTACACCTTC
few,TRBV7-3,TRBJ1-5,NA,CASSFFGTNYSNQPQHF,TGTGCCAGCAGCTTTTTTGGGACAAATTATAGCAATCAGCCCCAGCATTTT
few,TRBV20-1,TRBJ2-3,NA,CSANGGAGAHTDTQYF,TGCAGTGCTAATGGGGGCGCGGGGGCGCACACAGATACGCAGTATTTT
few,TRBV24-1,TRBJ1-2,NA,CATSDSGYHYGYTF,TGTGCCACCAGTGATTCCGGGTACCACTATGGCTACACCTTC
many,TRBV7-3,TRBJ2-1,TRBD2,CASSKTLSGRQEQFF,TGTGCCAGCAGCAAAACGCTTAGCGGGAGACAAGAGCAGTTCTTC
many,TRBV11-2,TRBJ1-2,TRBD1,CASRHRGHYGYTF,TGTGCCAGCAGACACAGGGGGCACTATGGCTACACCTTC
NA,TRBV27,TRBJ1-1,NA,CASRGVGRAEAFF,TGTGCCAGCAGGGGGGTCGGTAGAGCTGAAGCTTTCTTT
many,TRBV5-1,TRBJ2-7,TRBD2,CASSLGPPSSGSSYEQYF,TGCGCCAGCAGCTTGGGGCCCCCGTCTAGCGGGAGCTCCTACGAGCAGTACTTC
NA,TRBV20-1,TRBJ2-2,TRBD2,CSAGYPVREGRTGELFF,TGCAGTGCCGGATATCCTGTCCGGGAGGGCCGCACCGGGGAGCTGTTTTTT
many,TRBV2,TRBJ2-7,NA,CASSQQGLGDYEQYF,TGTGCCAGCAGTCAACAGGGACTCGGGGACTACGAGCAGTACTTC
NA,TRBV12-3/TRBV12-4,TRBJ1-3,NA,CASSSEAGNTIYF,TGTGCCAGCAGTTCGGAAGCTGGAAACACCATATATTTT
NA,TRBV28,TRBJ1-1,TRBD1,CASSPLGQGNTEAFF,TGTGCCAGCTCCCCCCTGGGACAGGGGAACACTGAAGCTTTCTTT
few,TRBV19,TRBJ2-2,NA,CASSIEGHRHGELFF,TGTGCCAGTAGTATAGAGGGACACAGACACGGGGAGCTGTTTTTT
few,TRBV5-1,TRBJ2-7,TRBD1,CASSLGTGKSEQYF,TGCGCCAGCAGCCTGGGGACAGGGAAATCCGAGCAGTACTTC
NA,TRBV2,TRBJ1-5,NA,CASRGLNSNQPQHF,TGTGCCAGCAGGGGACTTAATAGCAATCAGCCCCAGCATTTT
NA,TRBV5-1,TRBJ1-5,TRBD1,CASSSGQGREPQHF,TGCGCCAGCAGCTCGGGACAGGGTAGGGAGCCCCAGCATTTT
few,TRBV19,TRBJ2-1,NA,CASSRDPTGEQFF,TGTGCCAGTAGTCGGGACCCCACGGGTGAGCAGTTCTTC
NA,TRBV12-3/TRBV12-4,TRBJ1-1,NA,CASSLLGPDTEAFF,TGTGCCAGCAGTCTTTTGGGTCCGGACACTGAAGCTTTCTTT
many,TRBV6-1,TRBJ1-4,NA,CASSESRGLGFLEGLNEKLFF,TGTGCCAGCAGTGAATCGAGAGGGCTTGGGTTCTTAGAGGGCCTTAATGAAAAACTGTTTTTT
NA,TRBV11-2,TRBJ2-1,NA,CASSLERENEQFF,TGTGCCAGCAGCTTAGAAAGGGAAAATGAGCAGTTCTTC
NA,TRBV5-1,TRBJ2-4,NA,CASSVRQGAGAKNIQYF,TGCGCCAGCAGCGTTCGACAGGGAGCGGGAGCCAAAAACATTCAGTACTTC
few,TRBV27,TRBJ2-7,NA,CASSLWGRANYEQYF,TGTGCCAGCAGTTTATGGGGCAGGGCAAATTACGAGCAGTACTTC
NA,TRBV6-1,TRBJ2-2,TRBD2,CASRGTARTSGTGELFF,TGTGCCAGCAGAGGTACGGCGAGGACTAGCGGCACCGGGGAGCTGTTTTTT
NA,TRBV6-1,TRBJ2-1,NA,CASRDGGIISYNEQFF,TGTGCCAGCAGGGACGGCGGGATAATTTCGTACAATGAGCAGTTCTTC
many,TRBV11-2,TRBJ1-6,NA,CASSLGGINSPLHF,TGTGCCAGCAGCTTAGGGGGGATCAATTCACCCCTCCACTTT
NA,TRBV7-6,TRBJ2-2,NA,CASSLRAPPGRSGELFF,TGTGCCAGCAGCTTGAGGGCGCCACCCGGTAGGAGCGGGGAGCTGTTTTTT
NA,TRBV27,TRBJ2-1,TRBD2,CASSSGGRLTYNEQFF,TGTGCCAGCAGTTCGGGCGGGAGACTTACCTACAATGAGCAGTTCTTC
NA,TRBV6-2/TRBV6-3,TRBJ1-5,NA,CASCNSWNQPQHF,TGTGCCAGCTGTAACAGCTGGAATCAGCCCCAGCATTTT
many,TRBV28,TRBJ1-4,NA,CASSASGTSEEKLFF,TGTGCCAGCAGTGCCTCCGGGACCTCGGAGGAAAAACTGTTTTTT
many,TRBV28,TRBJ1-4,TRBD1,CASSSFDRGATNEKLFF,TGTGCCAGCAGTTCCTTCGACAGGGGTGCAACTAATGAAAAACTGTTTTTT
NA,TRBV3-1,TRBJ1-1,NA,CASSPGSIGYSEAFF,TGTGCCAGCAGCCCTGGTTCAATAGGGTACTCTGAAGCTTTCTTT
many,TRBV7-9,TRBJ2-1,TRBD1,CASSPRWTGNEQFF,TGTGCCAGCAGCCCGCGCTGGACAGGGAATGAGCAGTTCTTC
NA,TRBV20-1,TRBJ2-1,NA,CSALSGGATYNEQFF,TGCAGTGCCCTTTCTGGGGGAGCGACCTACAATGAGCAGTTCTTC
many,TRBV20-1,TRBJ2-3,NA,CSAPLADTQYF,TGCAGTGCTCCCCTCGCAGATACGCAGTATTTT
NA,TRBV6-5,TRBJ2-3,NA,CASSYERPRITDTQYF,TGTGCCAGCAGTTATGAGAGGCCGAGGATCACAGATACGCAGTATTTT
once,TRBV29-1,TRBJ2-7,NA,CSVEEGLEQYF,TGCAGCGTTGAAGAGGGGCTCGAGCAGTACTTC
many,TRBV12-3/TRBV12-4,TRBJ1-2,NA,CASSSPGKQGGYTF,TGTGCCAGCAGCTCGCCGGGTAAACAAGGAGGCTACACCTTC